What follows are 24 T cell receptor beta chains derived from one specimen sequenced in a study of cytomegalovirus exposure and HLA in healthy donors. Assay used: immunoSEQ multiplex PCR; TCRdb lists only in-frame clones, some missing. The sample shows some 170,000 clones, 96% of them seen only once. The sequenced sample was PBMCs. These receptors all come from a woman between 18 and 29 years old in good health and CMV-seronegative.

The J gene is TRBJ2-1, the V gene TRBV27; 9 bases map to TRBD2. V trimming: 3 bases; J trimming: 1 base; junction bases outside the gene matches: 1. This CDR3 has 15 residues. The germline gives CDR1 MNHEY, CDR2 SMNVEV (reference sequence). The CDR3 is CASSFSGGSYNEQFF. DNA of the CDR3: TGTGCCAGCAGTTTTAGCGGGGGTTCCTACAATGAGCAGTTCTTC.

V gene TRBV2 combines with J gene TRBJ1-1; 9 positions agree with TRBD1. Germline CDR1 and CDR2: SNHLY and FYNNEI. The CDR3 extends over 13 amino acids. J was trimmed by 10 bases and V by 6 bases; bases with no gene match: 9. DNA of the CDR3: TGTGCCAGCAGCTGGGACAGGGTTTTCGGAGCTTTCTTT. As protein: CASSWDRVFGAFF.

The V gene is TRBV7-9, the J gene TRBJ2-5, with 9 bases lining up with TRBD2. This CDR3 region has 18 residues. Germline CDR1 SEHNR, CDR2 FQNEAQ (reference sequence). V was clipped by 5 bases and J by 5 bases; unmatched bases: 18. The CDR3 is CASSRYSFRTSERETQYF. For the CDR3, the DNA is TGTGCCAGCAGCAGATACAGCTTCCGGACTAGCGAAAGGGAGACCCAGTACTTC. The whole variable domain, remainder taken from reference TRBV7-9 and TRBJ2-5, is DTGVSQNPRHKITKRGQNVTFRCDPISEHNRLYWYRQTLGQGPEFLTYFQNEAQLEKSRLLSDRFSAERPKGSFSTLEIQRTEQGDSAMYLCASSRYSFRTSERETQYFGPGTRLLVL.

This CDR3 is CSVEFDRLTEAFF. In DNA, the CDR3 is TGCAGCGTTGAGTTCGACAGGCTCACTGAAGCTTTCTTT. The chain uses TRBV29-1 and TRBJ1-1; D perhaps matches TRBD1 (6 bases). From germline, CDR1 is SQVTM and CDR2 ANQGSEA. The CDR3 is 13 residues long. V was shortened by 3 bases and J by 4 bases, with 12 bases between the two germline ends.

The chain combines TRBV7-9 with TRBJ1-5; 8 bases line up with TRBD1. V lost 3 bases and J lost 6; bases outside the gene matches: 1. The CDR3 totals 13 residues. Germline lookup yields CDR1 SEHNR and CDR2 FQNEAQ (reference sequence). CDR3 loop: CASSLTGVQPQHF. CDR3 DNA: TGTGCCAGCAGCTTGACAGGGGTTCAGCCCCAGCATTTT.

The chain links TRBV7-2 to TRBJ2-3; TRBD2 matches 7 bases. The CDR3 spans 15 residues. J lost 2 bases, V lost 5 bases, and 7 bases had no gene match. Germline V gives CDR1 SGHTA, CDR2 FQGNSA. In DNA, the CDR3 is TGTGCCAGCAGCGCCCCCGGGGGGACCACAGATACGCAGTATTTT. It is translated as CASSAPGGTTDTQYF.

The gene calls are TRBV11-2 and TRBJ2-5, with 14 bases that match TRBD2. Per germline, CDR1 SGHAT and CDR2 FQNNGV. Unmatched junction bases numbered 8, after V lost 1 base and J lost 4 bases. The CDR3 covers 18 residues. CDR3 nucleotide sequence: TGTGCCAGCAGCTTAGGGGTGACTAGCGGGGGGGCCGGAGAGACCCAGTACTTC. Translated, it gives CASSLGVTSGGAGETQYF.

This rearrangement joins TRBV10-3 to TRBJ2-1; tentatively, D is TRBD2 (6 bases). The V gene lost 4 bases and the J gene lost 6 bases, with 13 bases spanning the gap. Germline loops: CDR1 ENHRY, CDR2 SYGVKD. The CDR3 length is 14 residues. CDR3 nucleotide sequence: TGTGCCATCAGTGGGGCTAGCGACTCCAATGAGCAGTTCTTC. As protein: CAISGASDSNEQFF.

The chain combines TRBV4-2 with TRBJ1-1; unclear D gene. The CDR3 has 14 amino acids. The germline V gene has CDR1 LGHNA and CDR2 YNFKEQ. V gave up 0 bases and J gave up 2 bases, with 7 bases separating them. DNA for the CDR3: TGTGCCAGCAGCCAAGAACACAGCAACACTGAAGCTTTCTTT. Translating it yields CASSQEHSNTEAFF.

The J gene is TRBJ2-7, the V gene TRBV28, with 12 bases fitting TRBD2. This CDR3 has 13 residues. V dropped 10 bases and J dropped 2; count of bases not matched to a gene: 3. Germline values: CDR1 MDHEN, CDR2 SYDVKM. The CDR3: CATLAGGPYEQYF. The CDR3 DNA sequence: TGTGCCACCCTAGCGGGGGGGCCCTACGAGCAGTACTTC.

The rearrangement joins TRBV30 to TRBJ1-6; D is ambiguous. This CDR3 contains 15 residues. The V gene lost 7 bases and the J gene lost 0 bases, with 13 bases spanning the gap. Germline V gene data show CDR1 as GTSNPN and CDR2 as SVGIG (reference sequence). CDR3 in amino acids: CASLMKSSYNSPLHF. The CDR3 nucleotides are TGTGCCTCCCTCATGAAGAGCTCCTATAATTCACCCCTCCACTTT.

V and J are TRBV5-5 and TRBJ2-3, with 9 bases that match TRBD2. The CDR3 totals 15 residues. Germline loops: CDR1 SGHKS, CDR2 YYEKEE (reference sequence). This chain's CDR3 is CAAALPGLAPDTQYF. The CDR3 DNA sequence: TGTGCAGCGGCCCTCCCGGGACTAGCCCCGGATACGCAGTATTTT.

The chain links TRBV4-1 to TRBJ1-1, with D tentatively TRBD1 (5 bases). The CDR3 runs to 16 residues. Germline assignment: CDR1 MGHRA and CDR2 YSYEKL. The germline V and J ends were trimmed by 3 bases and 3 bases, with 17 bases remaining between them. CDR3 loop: CASSHTPQGWDTEAFF. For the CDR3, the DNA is TGCGCCAGCAGCCATACTCCGCAGGGCTGGGACACTGAAGCTTTCTTT.

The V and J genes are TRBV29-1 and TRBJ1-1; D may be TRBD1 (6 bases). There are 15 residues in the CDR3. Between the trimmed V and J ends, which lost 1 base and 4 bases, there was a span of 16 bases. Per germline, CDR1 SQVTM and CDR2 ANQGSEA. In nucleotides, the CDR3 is TGCAGCGTTGAAGGTCGCCAGGGGCTGGGCACTGAAGCTTTCTTT. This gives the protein CSVEGRQGLGTEAFF.

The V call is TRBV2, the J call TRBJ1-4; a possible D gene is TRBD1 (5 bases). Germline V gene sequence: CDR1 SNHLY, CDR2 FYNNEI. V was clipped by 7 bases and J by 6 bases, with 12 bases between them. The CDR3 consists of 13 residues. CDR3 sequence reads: CASTRGTYEKLFF. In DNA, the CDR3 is TGTGCCAGCACCCGGGGGACCTATGAAAAACTGTTTTTT.

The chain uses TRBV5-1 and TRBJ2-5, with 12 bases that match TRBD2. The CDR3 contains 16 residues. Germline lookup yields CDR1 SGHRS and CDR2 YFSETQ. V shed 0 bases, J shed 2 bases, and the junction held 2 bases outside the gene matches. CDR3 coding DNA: TGCGCCAGCAGCTTGGCCGGACTAGCGGGGCAAGAGACCCAGTACTTC. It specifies CASSLAGLAGQETQYF.

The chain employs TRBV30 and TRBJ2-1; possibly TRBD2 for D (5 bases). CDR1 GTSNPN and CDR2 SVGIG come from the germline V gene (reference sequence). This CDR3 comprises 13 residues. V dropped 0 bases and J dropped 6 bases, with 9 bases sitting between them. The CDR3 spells CAWSVLETNEQFF. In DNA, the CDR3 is TGTGCCTGGAGTGTACTAGAGACCAATGAGCAGTTCTTC.

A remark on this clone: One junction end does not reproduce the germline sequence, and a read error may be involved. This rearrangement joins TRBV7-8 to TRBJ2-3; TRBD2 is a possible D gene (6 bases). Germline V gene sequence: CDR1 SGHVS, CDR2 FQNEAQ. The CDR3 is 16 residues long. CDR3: CASTLLPGDPTDTQYF. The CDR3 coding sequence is TGTGCCAGCACCTTACTGCCGGGGGATCCCACAGATACGCAGTATTTT.

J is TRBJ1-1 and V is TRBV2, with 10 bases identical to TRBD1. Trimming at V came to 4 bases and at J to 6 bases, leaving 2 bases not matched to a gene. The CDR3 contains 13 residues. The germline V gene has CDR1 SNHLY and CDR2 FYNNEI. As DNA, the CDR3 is TGTGCCAGCAGTGGACAGGGGGCTGCTGAAGCTTTCTTT. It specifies CASSGQGAAEAFF.

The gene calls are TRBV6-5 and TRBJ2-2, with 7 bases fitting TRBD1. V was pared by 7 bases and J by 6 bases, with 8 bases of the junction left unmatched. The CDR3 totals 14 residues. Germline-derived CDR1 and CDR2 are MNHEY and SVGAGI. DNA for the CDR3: TGTGCCAGCACTCGTTTCGACAGGGCCGGGGAGCTGTTTTTT. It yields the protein CASTRFDRAGELFF.

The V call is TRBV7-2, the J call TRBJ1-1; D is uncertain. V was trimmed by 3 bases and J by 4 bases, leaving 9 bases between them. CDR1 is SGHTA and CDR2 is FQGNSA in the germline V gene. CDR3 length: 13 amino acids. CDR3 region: CASSFFLSTEAFF. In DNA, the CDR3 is TGTGCCAGCAGCTTTTTCCTGAGCACTGAAGCTTTCTTT.

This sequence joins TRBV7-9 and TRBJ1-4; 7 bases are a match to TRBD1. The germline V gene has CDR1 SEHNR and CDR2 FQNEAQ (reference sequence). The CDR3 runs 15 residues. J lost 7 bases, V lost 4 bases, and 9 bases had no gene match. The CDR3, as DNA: TGTGCCAGCAGCTCTTTACAGGGGAGGATTGAAAAACTGTTTTTT. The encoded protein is CASSSLQGRIEKLFF.

CDR3 coding DNA: TGTGCCAGCAGCTCTCGGGGACTAGCGGGGGGAGCGGAGACCCAGTACTTC. Amino acid sequence: CASSSRGLAGGAETQYF. The chain employs TRBV13 and TRBJ2-5, with 15 bases lining up with TRBD2. V lost 4 bases, J lost 5 bases, and 8 bases stayed unmatched. The germline V gene encodes CDR1 PRHDT and CDR2 FYEKMQ (reference sequence). The CDR3 sequence is 17 residues long.

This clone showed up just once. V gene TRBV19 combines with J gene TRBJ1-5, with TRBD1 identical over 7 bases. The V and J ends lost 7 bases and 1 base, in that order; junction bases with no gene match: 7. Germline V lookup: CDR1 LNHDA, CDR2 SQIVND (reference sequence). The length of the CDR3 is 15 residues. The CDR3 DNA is TGTGCCAGTACTCAGGGACAGTGGAGCAATCAGCCCCAGCATTTT. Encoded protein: CASTQGQWSNQPQHF.